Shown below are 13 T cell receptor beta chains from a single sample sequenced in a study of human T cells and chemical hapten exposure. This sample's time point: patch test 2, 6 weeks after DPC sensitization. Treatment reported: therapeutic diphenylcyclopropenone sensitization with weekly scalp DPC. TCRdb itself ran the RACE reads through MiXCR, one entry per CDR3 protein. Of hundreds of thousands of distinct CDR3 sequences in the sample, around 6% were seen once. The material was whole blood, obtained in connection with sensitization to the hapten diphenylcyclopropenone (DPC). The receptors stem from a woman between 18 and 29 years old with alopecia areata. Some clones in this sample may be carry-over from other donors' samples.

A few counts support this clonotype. The CDR3 reads CASSQGFSSTYGYTF. The CDR3 bases are TGCGCCAGCAGCCAAGGATTCAGCTCTACTTATGGCTACACCTTC. The V gene is TRBV4-1, the J gene TRBJ1-2, with D unresolved. This CDR3 spans 15 amino acids. Germline CDR1 and CDR2: MGHRA and YSYEKL. Between the trimmed V and J ends, which lost 1 base and 5 bases, there was a span of 14 bases.

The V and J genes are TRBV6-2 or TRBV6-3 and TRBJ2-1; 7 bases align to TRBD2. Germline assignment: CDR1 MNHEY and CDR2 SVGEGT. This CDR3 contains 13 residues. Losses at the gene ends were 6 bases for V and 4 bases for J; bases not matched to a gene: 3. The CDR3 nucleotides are TGTGCCAGCAGAACGGGGGGTTACAATGAGCAGTTCTTC. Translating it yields CASRTGGYNEQFF.

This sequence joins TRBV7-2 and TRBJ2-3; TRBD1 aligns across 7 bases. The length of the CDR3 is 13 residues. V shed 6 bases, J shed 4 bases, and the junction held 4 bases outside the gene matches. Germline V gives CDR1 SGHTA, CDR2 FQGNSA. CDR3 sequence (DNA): TGTGCCAGCAGAGTAACAGGGGCAGATACGCAGTATTTT. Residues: CASRVTGADTQYF.

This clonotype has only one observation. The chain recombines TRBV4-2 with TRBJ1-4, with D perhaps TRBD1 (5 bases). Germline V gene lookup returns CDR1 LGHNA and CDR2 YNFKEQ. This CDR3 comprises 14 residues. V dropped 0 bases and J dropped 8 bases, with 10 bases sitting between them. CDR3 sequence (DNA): TGTGCCAGCAGCCAAGAAAGGGGATTGGAAAAACTGTTTTTT. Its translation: CASSQERGLEKLFF.

This CDR3 reads CASSRALGDQPQHF. CDR3 DNA: TGCGCCAGCAGCCGAGCGTTGGGAGATCAGCCCCAGCATTTT. The gene calls are TRBV5-1 and TRBJ1-5; D not resolved. Germline V gene lookup returns CDR1 SGHRS and CDR2 YFSETQ. This CDR3 is 14 amino acids long. V was pared by 4 bases and J by 5 bases, with 13 bases between.

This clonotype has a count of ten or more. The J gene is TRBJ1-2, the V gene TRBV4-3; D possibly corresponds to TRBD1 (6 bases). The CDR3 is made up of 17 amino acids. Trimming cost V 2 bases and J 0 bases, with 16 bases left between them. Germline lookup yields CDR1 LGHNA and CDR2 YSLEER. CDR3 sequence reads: CASSQSVRGIANYGYTF. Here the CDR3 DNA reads TGCGCCAGCAGCCAATCTGTCAGGGGCATAGCTAACTATGGCTACACCTTC.

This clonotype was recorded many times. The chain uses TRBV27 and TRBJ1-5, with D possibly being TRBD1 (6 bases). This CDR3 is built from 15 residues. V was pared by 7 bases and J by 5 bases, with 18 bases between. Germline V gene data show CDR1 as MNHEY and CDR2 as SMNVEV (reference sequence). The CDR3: CASNPSGGWHQPQHF. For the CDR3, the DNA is TGTGCCAGCAACCCCAGTGGGGGCTGGCATCAGCCCCAGCATTTT.

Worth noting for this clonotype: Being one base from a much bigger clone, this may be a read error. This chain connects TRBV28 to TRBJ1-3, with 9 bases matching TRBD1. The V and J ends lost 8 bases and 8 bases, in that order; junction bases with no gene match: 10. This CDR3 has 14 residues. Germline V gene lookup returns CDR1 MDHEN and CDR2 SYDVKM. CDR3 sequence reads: CASPGRDRAYTIYF. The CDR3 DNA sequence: TGTGCCAGCCCGGGGCGGGACAGGGCATACACCATATATTTT.

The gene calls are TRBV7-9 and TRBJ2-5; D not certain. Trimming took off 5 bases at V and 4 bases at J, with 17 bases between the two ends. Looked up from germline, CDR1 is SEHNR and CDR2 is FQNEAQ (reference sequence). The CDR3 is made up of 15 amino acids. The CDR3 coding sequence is TGTGCCAGCAGCCCGCGACGGGTGGGTTTAGAGACCCAGTACTTC. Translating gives CASSPRRVGLETQYF. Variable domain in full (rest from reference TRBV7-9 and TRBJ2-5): DTGVSQNPRHKITKRGQNVTFRCDPISEHNRLYWYRQTLGQGPEFLTYFQNEAQLEKSRLLSDRFSAERPKGSFSTLEIQRTEQGDSAMYLCASSPRRVGLETQYFGPGTRLLVL.

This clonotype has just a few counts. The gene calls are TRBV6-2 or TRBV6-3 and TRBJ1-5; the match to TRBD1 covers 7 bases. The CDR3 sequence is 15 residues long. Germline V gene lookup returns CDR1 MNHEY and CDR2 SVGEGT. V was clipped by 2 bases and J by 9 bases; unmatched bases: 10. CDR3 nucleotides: TGTGCCAGCAGTTACAGCCTGACAGGGATGGGGCCCCAGCATTTT. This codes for CASSYSLTGMGPQHF.

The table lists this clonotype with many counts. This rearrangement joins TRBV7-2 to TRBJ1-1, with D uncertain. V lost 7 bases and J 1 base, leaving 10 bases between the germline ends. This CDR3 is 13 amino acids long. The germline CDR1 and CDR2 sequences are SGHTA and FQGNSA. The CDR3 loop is CASILLGNTEAFF. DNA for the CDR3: TGTGCCAGCATCCTCCTAGGGAACACTGAAGCTTTCTTT. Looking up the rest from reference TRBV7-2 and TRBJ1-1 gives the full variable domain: GAGVSQSPSNKVTEKGKDVELRCDPISGHTALYWYRQSLGQGLEFLIYFQGNSAPDKSGLPSDRFSAERTGGSVSTLTIQRTQQEDSAVYLCASILLGNTEAFFGQGTRLTVV.

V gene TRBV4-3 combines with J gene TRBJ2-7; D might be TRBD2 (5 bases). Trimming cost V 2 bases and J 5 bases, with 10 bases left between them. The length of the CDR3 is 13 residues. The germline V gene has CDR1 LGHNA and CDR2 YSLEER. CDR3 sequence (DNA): TGCGCCAGCAGCCAAATTGAGGGTAACGAGCAGTACTTC. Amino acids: CASSQIEGNEQYF.

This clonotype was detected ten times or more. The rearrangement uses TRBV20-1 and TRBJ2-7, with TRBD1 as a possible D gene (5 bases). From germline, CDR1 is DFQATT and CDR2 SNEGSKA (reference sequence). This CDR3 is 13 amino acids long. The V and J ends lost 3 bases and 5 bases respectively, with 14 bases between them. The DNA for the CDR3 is TGCAGTGCTAGCCCCCAGCAGGGTGACGAGCAGTACTTC. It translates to CSASPQQGDEQYF.